Sequencing of this TCR beta chain was carried out in a study of OX40 agonist ivuxolimab in advanced cancers. Turning to the study itself: Patients received ivuxolimab, an intravenous treatment, every 2 weeks at 0.01 to 10 mg/kg. Of the participants, over 30% had some prior anti-PD-1, anti-PD-L1 or anti-CTLA-4 therapy, which was allowed. Study-level points and caveats: Both blood CD4+ and CD8+ T cells showed clonal growth by week 6 at 0.1 to 3.0 mg/kg. Undetermined was the antigen specificity of the expanded peripheral T cells.

Comment on this clone: Its cognate antigen is unknown.

TCRdb's table, derived via immunoSEQ multiplex PCR, lists solely in-frame clones and lacks some. The sample lists 70,000 or so clones; more than 90% were seen once. Germline assignment: CDR1 SGDLS and CDR2 YYNGEE. Germline trimming cut 3 bases from V and 0 bases from J; bases unmatched to any gene: 2. This CDR3 region has 16 residues. The chain links TRBV9 to TRBJ2-2, with 10 bases lining up with TRBD1. The TCR was taken from an adult with an advanced solid tumor such as melanoma, head and neck, liver or kidney cancer. Sequencing was performed on CD4+ or CD8+ T cells sorted from blood, taken in a trial of the OX40 agonist ivuxolimab. CDR3 sequence: CASSAGTGANTGELFF. The CDR3 DNA is TGTGCCAGCAGCGCCGGGACAGGGGCGAACACCGGGGAGCTGTTTTTT.